Shown below are 10 T cell receptor beta chains from a single sample sequenced in a study of metastatic and nonmetastatic thyroid tumors. TCRdb reanalyzed the PCR reads with MiXCR. The sample yields tens of thousands of clones, roughly a third seen once. Prior to thyroid surgery, none of the patients had received any treatment. Sequenced: tumor tissue. The receptors come from a female donor with papillary thyroid cancer or a benign thyroid nodule (not recorded which). Some clones in this sample may be carry-over from other donors' samples.

V gene TRBV4-1 combines with J gene TRBJ2-7; 7 bases match TRBD1. The ends lost 0 bases at V and 2 bases at J; junction bases unmatched: 7. Per germline, CDR1 MGHRA and CDR2 YSYEKL. The CDR3 spans 16 residues. The CDR3 DNA follows: TGCGCCAGCAGCCAAGACCGGGACAGCAAGGCCTACGAGCAGTACTTC. It encodes CASSQDRDSKAYEQYF.

The CDR3: CSASPSTGMNTEAFF. CDR3 coding DNA: TGCAGTGCTAGCCCATCCACAGGGATGAACACTGAAGCTTTCTTT. This chain connects TRBV20-1 to TRBJ1-1, with D tentatively TRBD1 (6 bases). Germline V gives CDR1 DFQATT, CDR2 SNEGSKA (reference sequence). Deletions cut 3 bases from V and 0 bases from J, with 14 bases between. This CDR3 is built from 15 residues.

The chain carries TRBV5-1 and TRBJ2-2; D tentatively reads TRBD1 or TRBD2 (5 bases each). The CDR3 consists of 17 residues. Germline values: CDR1 SGHRS, CDR2 YFSETQ. V shed 2 bases and J shed 1 base, with 15 bases lying between them. For the CDR3, the DNA is TGCGCCAGCAGCTTCGGGGCGGCTATAAAGAACACCGGGGAGCTGTTTTTT. This gives the protein CASSFGAAIKNTGELFF.

By share, this clone counts as large. The rearrangement joins TRBV9 to TRBJ1-2; 8 bases are a match to TRBD1. In germline, CDR1 is SGDLS, CDR2 YYNGEE. V lost 3 bases, J lost 3 bases, and 10 bases stayed unmatched. The CDR3 consists of 16 residues. CDR3 amino acids: CASSAAPGGAYYGYTF. The CDR3 nucleotides are TGTGCCAGCAGCGCTGCCCCAGGGGGCGCGTACTATGGCTACACCTTC.

J is TRBJ2-1 and V is TRBV20-1, with D possibly matching TRBD1 (6 bases). Looked up from germline, CDR1 is DFQATT and CDR2 is SNEGSKA (reference sequence). The CDR3 length is 16 residues. V gave up 0 bases and J gave up 8 bases, with 20 bases separating them. The CDR3 region is CSARDRDGGHLHEQFF. CDR3 nucleotides: TGCAGTGCTAGAGATCGAGATGGGGGCCACCTCCATGAGCAGTTCTTC.

This clone has just a few counts. The chain is built from TRBV27 and TRBJ2-2; perhaps TRBD1 as D (6 bases). V lost 3 bases, J lost 6 bases, and 11 bases lay in between. Germline CDR1 MNHEY, CDR2 SMNVEV (reference sequence). The CDR3 runs to 14 residues. CDR3 DNA: TGTGCCAGCAGTTTGGTCAGGGGAGCCGGGGAGCTGTTTTTT. Protein: CASSLVRGAGELFF.

The chain links TRBV28 to TRBJ1-2, with TRBD1 matching over 7 bases. Trimming at V came to 5 bases and at J to 8 bases, leaving 14 bases not matched to a gene. The CDR3 extends over 15 amino acids. In germline, CDR1 is MDHEN, CDR2 SYDVKM. This CDR3 is CASSQTGHRSRGYTF. The DNA for the CDR3 is TGTGCCAGCAGTCAGACAGGGCATCGTAGTAGAGGCTACACCTTC.

This chain uses TRBV24-1 with TRBJ2-7; the match to TRBD1 covers 9 bases. The CDR3 contains 12 residues. The germline gives CDR1 KGHDR, CDR2 SFDVKD. Unmatched junction bases numbered 6, after V lost 9 bases and J lost 7 bases. The CDR3 is CATHEDRGEQYF. CDR3 DNA sequence: TGTGCCACCCATGAGGACAGGGGAGAGCAGTACTTC.

J is TRBJ2-7 and V is TRBV28; maybe TRBD1 (5 bases). Between the trimmed V and J ends, which lost 6 bases and 4 bases, there was a span of 16 bases. The CDR3 runs 14 residues. Germline CDR1 is MDHEN and CDR2 is SYDVKM. The CDR3, as DNA: TGTGCCAGCAGCCTCCCCGACAGTCAGTACGAGCAGTACTTC. It yields the protein CASSLPDSQYEQYF.

CDR3 sequence: CASSASRGASYEQYF. As DNA, the CDR3 is TGTGCCAGCAGCGCCAGTCGGGGTGCCTCCTACGAGCAGTACTTC. The chain uses TRBV6-1 and TRBJ2-7; tentative D call: TRBD2 (5 bases). CDR3 length equals 15 residues. In germline, CDR1 is MNHNS, CDR2 SASEGT. Trimming pared 6 bases from V and 0 bases from J, leaving 15 bases between.